This passage covers 29 T cell receptor beta chains from one sample sequenced in a study of T cell responses to AZD1222 COVID-19 vaccine. TCRdb's table, derived via immunoSEQ multiplex PCR, lists solely in-frame clones and lacks some. This repertoire shows over 55,000 clones, around three quarters found once; its top ten account for roughly 3.5%. The material was peripheral blood, obtained 28 days after the second AZD1222 dose. These receptors came from an adult who received the AZD1222 COVID-19 vaccine.

V and J are TRBV28 and TRBJ1-3, with 9 bases that match TRBD1. CDR1 and CDR2 (germline): MDHEN, SYDVKM. V dropped 6 bases and J dropped 4; count of bases not matched to a gene: 19. This CDR3 has 19 amino acids. CDR3 loop: CASRKRDRALSGAGNTIYF. The CDR3 DNA sequence: TGTGCCAGCAGAAAACGGGACAGGGCCCTCTCGGGTGCGGGAAACACCATATATTTT. Based on the CDR3 plus reference TRBV28 and TRBJ1-3, the full variable domain is DVKVTQSSRYLVKRTGEKVFLECVQDMDHENMFWYRQDPGLGLRLIYFSYDVKMKEKGDIPEGYSVSREKKERFSLILESASTNQTSMYLCASRKRDRALSGAGNTIYFGEGSWLTVV.

Only one count was recorded for this clone. The rearrangement joins TRBV7-2 to TRBJ2-5, with 9 bases fitting TRBD2. V shed 0 bases, J shed 7 bases, and the junction held 12 bases outside the gene matches. The CDR3 sequence is 17 residues long. Per the germline V gene, CDR1 is SGHTA and CDR2 is FQGNSA. CDR3 nucleotide sequence: TGTGCCAGCAGCTTAGCCCGAGCGGGGGGCCCGTCGGGGACCCAGTACTTC. It specifies CASSLARAGGPSGTQYF.

The chain carries TRBV13 and TRBJ2-1, with a tentative D call TRBD2 (7 bases). V shed 2 bases and J shed 3 bases, with 14 bases lying between them. The CDR3 consists of 16 residues. In germline, CDR1 is PRHDT, CDR2 FYEKMQ (reference sequence). The CDR3 coding sequence is TGTGCCAGCAGCTTACCTCCGAGGGGGGGCTACAATGAGCAGTTCTTC. Amino acid sequence: CASSLPPRGGYNEQFF.

The chain links TRBV5-5 to TRBJ2-1; D tentatively fits TRBD1 or TRBD2 (5 bases each). The germline V and J ends were trimmed by 4 bases and 14 bases, with 25 bases remaining between them. Per germline, CDR1 SGHKS and CDR2 YYEKEE (reference sequence). This CDR3 is built from 15 residues. The DNA of the CDR3 is TGTGCCAGCAGCCACCCTGGGGCTAGATTGTTCGGGAAGTTCTTC. Translated: CASSHPGARLFGKFF. Combining the CDR3 with reference TRBV5-5 and TRBJ2-1 gives the whole variable domain DAGVTQSPTHLIKTRGQQVTLRCSPISGHKSVSWYQQVLGQGPQFIFQYYEKEERGRGNFPDRFSARQFPNYSSELNVNALLLGDSALYLCASSHPGARLFGKFFGPGTRLTVL.

The rearrangement joins TRBV12-3 or TRBV12-4 to TRBJ1-4; 7 bases align to TRBD1. This CDR3 has 13 residues. The V gene end was trimmed by 4 bases and the J gene end by 5 bases; junction bases not matched to a gene: 1. In nucleotides, the CDR3 is TGTGCCAGCAGTTCGGGACAGAATGAAAAACTGTTTTTT. This sequence encodes CASSSGQNEKLFF.

V is TRBV28 and J is TRBJ1-1; 8 bases are a match to TRBD1. With 5 bases clipped from V and 4 bases from J, the junction kept 9 bases outside the gene matches. The CDR3 is made up of 15 amino acids. Germline CDR1 and CDR2: MDHEN and SYDVKM. The DNA of the CDR3 is TGTGCCAGCAGTCCTGCAGGGGGCGCTGGCACTGAAGCTTTCTTT. As protein: CASSPAGGAGTEAFF. Filled out from reference TRBV28 and TRBJ1-1, the complete variable domain reads DVKVTQSSRYLVKRTGEKVFLECVQDMDHENMFWYRQDPGLGLRLIYFSYDVKMKEKGDIPEGYSVSREKKERFSLILESASTNQTSMYLCASSPAGGAGTEAFFGQGTRLTVV.

The chain carries TRBV5-4 and TRBJ2-5; 10 positions agree with TRBD2. This CDR3 region has 15 residues. Germline V gives CDR1 SGHNT, CDR2 YYREEE (reference sequence). Trimming at V came to 0 bases and at J to 5 bases, leaving 4 bases not matched to a gene. Written as DNA, the CDR3 is TGTGCCAGCAGCTTGGAAACTAGCGGGGCGGAGACCCAGTACTTC. This sequence encodes CASSLETSGAETQYF.

J is TRBJ1-2 and V is TRBV28; 11 nucleotides align to TRBD1. Germline CDR1 is MDHEN and CDR2 is SYDVKM. J lost 7 bases, V lost 7 bases, and 5 bases had no gene match. This CDR3 is built from 13 residues. The CDR3 DNA sequence: TGTGCCAGCATCTCCGGGACAGGGGGTGGCTACACCTTC. Translation: CASISGTGGGYTF.

The gene calls are TRBV7-8 and TRBJ1-1, with a possible D match to TRBD1 (6 bases). V was clipped by 5 bases and J by 6 bases, with 13 bases between them. CDR3 length equals 13 residues. From germline, CDR1 is SGHVS and CDR2 FQNEAQ. The CDR3 loop is CASSRGQSAEAFF. The CDR3 coding sequence is TGTGCCAGCAGCCGAGGACAGTCTGCTGAAGCTTTCTTT.

This clone rates as medium-sized (0.01 to 0.1%). The chain recombines TRBV28 with TRBJ1-3; D unresolved. The CDR3 sequence is 12 residues long. The germline V gene has CDR1 MDHEN and CDR2 SYDVKM. V dropped 4 bases and J dropped 3 bases, with 4 bases sitting between them. This chain's CDR3 is CASSSIGNTIYF. The CDR3 DNA reads TGTGCCAGCAGTTCAATTGGAAACACCATATATTTT.

CDR3 in amino acids: CAWNTQPGYPEKLFF. The CDR3 region has the DNA TGTGCCTGGAATACCCAACCAGGGTACCCGGAAAAACTGTTTTTT. The rearrangement links TRBV30 to TRBJ1-4; tentatively, D is TRBD1 (5 bases). V dropped 4 bases and J dropped 8 bases, with 20 bases sitting between them. In germline, CDR1 is GTSNPN, CDR2 SVGIG (reference sequence). The CDR3 is 15 amino acids.

The chain is built from TRBV28 and TRBJ1-4; D is unresolved. This CDR3 has 12 amino acids. Trimming stripped 7 bases from V and 14 bases from J, with 17 bases between. Germline loops: CDR1 MDHEN, CDR2 SYDVKM. The CDR3: CASTLGAGRLFF. For the CDR3, the DNA is TGTGCCAGCACCCTAGGCGCCGGAAGGCTGTTTTTT.

V gene TRBV10-2 combines with J gene TRBJ2-5; D is unresolved. Germline CDR1 WSHSY, CDR2 SAAADI. This CDR3 is built from 16 residues. Trimming cost V 6 bases and J 1 base, with 18 bases left between them. CDR3 protein: CASSGWVGSGQETQYF. CDR3 nucleotide sequence: TGCGCCAGCAGCGGATGGGTGGGGTCCGGCCAAGAGACCCAGTACTTC.

The chain joins TRBV9 to TRBJ2-6, with 9 bases lining up with TRBD1. After removal of 4 bases from V and 4 bases from J, the junction contained 6 bases not matched to a gene. Germline CDR1 is SGDLS and CDR2 is YYNGEE. The CDR3 consists of 16 residues. Here the CDR3 DNA reads TGTGCCAGCAGCCCCGGGACAGGGTCCGGGGCCAACGTCCTGACTTTC. It translates to CASSPGTGSGANVLTF. Filled out from reference TRBV9 and TRBJ2-6, the complete variable domain reads DSGVTQTPKHLITATGQRVTLRCSPRSGDLSVYWYQQSLDQGLQFLIQYYNGEERAKGNILERFSAQQFPDLHSELNLSSLELGDSALYFCASSPGTGSGANVLTFGAGSRLTVL.

This clone showed up just once. The chain carries TRBV30 and TRBJ2-3, with 8 bases aligning to TRBD2. This CDR3 is 14 amino acids long. Germline CDR1 GTSNPN, CDR2 SVGIG (reference sequence). The ends lost 5 bases at V and 2 bases at J; junction bases unmatched: 6. CDR3 DNA sequence: TGTGCCTGGGGACTAGCCACTAACACAGATACGCAGTATTTT. Translation: CAWGLATNTDTQYF.

The table lists this clone with a few counts. V usage is TRBV14 and J usage is TRBJ1-3; 7 nucleotides agree with TRBD1. V shed 4 bases and J 6 bases; nucleotides not matched to a gene: 6. CDR3 length: 14 residues. Germline loops: CDR1 SGHDN, CDR2 FVKESK. CDR3 bases: TGTGCCAGCAGCCGGGACAGAGGGTTAAACACCATATATTTT. Protein sequence: CASSRDRGLNTIYF.

V is TRBV10-3 and J is TRBJ1-5; 7 bases are a match to TRBD1. CDR3 length equals 13 residues. Germline CDR1 ENHRY, CDR2 SYGVKD. J gave up 7 bases and V 6 bases, and 6 bases lay outside the gene matches. The CDR3 coding sequence is TGTGCCATCAGCGAGACAGGGCAACAGCCCCAGCATTTT. Amino acids: CAISETGQQPQHF.

This clone was seen once. V gene TRBV20-1 combines with J gene TRBJ1-5; possible D gene TRBD1, 6 bases. CDR3 length equals 14 residues. V was clipped by 3 bases and J by 10 bases, with 19 bases between them. Germline V CDR1 and CDR2: DFQATT, SNEGSKA (reference sequence). CDR3 coding DNA: TGCAGTGCTAGTTGGCAGGTAGGGGGGGGCCCCCAGCATTTT. It codes for CSASWQVGGGPQHF.

The chain combines TRBV5-1 with TRBJ2-1, with a possible D match to TRBD2 (5 bases). CDR3 length: 13 residues. Trimming took off 2 bases at V and 10 bases at J, with 13 bases between the two ends. Per germline, CDR1 SGHRS and CDR2 YFSETQ. CDR3 in DNA: TGCGCCAGCAGCTTTCTCCCGGGGAGAGAGCAGTTCTTC. This translates into CASSFLPGREQFF.

The chain has TRBV6-1 and TRBJ1-4; no reliable D call. The CDR3 spans 13 residues. Trimming removed 3 bases at V and 3 bases at J, with 5 bases between. Germline V gene data show CDR1 as MNHNS and CDR2 as SASEGT. In DNA, the CDR3 is TGTGCCAGCAGTGACAGCGCTAATGAAAAACTGTTTTTT. Protein: CASSDSANEKLFF.

The chain employs TRBV5-6 and TRBJ1-4; 7 bases line up with TRBD1. The CDR3 is 16 residues long. The germline V gene has CDR1 SGHDT and CDR2 YYEEEE. Trimming cost V 3 bases and J 7 bases; bases outside gene matches: 12. Here the CDR3 reads CASSSLTQGGSEKLFF. Here the CDR3 DNA reads TGTGCCAGCAGCTCGTTGACTCAGGGGGGAAGTGAAAAACTGTTTTTT. The full variable domain, its missing parts supplied by reference TRBV5-6 and TRBJ1-4, is DAGVTQSPTHLIKTRGQQVTLRCSPKSGHDTVSWYQQALGQGPQFIFQYYEEEERQRGNFPDRFSGHQFPNYSSELNVNALLLGDSALYLCASSSLTQGGSEKLFFGSGTQLSVL.

This clone was observed a handful of times. V gene TRBV28 combines with J gene TRBJ1-5; D is unresolved. Germline CDR1 reads MDHEN; CDR2 reads SYDVKM. V lost 1 base and J lost 7, with 5 bases in between. The CDR3 runs 12 residues. CDR3: CASSLLEQPQHF. In DNA form, the CDR3 reads TGTGCCAGCAGTTTATTAGAACAGCCCCAGCATTTT.

The V gene is TRBV12-3 or TRBV12-4, the J gene TRBJ1-1; no firm D call. This CDR3 spans 12 amino acids. V lost 7 bases and J lost 4, with 10 bases in between. CDR3 sequence (DNA): TGTGCCAGCACCGCCAAGGGCACTGAAGCTTTCTTT. Translation gives CASTAKGTEAFF.

The chain links TRBV11-3 to TRBJ2-2, with 10 nucleotides matching TRBD1. The CDR3 has 15 amino acids. V lost 5 bases, J lost 7 bases, and 7 bases stayed unmatched. Germline V gene data show CDR1 as SGHNT and CDR2 as YENEEA. CDR3 sequence (DNA): TGTGCCAGCAGCGCCCGACAGGGGGCGAGCGGGGAGCTGTTTTTT. Amino acid sequence: CASSARQGASGELFF.

The rearrangement links TRBV2 to TRBJ1-5; D is undetermined. V was shortened by 6 bases and J by 0 bases, with 12 bases between the two germline ends. CDR3 length: 15 amino acids. Per germline, CDR1 SNHLY and CDR2 FYNNEI. The CDR3 region has the DNA TGTGCCAGCAGGCTTAGCCCTTATAGCAATCAGCCCCAGCATTTT. Protein sequence: CASRLSPYSNQPQHF.

This sequence joins TRBV13 and TRBJ2-7; 8 bases map to TRBD2. This CDR3 has 15 residues. J gave up 3 bases and V 3 bases, and 7 bases lay outside the gene matches. Germline assignment: CDR1 PRHDT and CDR2 FYEKMQ (reference sequence). CDR3 loop: CASSFSGGSFYEQYF. The CDR3, as DNA: TGTGCCAGCAGCTTCTCGGGGGGGAGCTTCTACGAGCAGTACTTC.

This clone was counted a single time. The chain has TRBV6-5 and TRBJ2-2; D uncertain. The germline CDR1 and CDR2 sequences are MNHEY and SVGAGI. Trimming left V 3 bases short and J 5 bases short, with 10 bases between. The CDR3 totals 14 residues. The CDR3: CASSYAPATGELFF. The CDR3 nucleotides are TGTGCCAGCAGTTATGCTCCAGCAACCGGGGAGCTGTTTTTT.

The rearrangement links TRBV7-2 to TRBJ1-3; D not resolved. CDR1 is SGHTA and CDR2 is FQGNSA in the germline V gene. CDR3 size: 19 residues. V lost 5 bases and J lost 0, with 23 bases in between. This chain's CDR3 is CASSRSGPSLQDSGNTIYF. The CDR3 DNA reads as TGTGCCAGCAGCCGTTCAGGACCCTCTCTTCAAGACTCTGGAAACACCATATATTTT. Full variable domain (rest looked up from reference TRBV7-2 and TRBJ1-3): GAGVSQSPSNKVTEKGKDVELRCDPISGHTALYWYRQSLGQGLEFLIYFQGNSAPDKSGLPSDRFSAERTGGSVSTLTIQRTQQEDSAVYLCASSRSGPSLQDSGNTIYFGEGSWLTVV.

This clone was counted a few times. This chain joins TRBV7-2 and TRBJ1-1; D is undetermined. The CDR3 covers 17 residues. V was pared by 4 bases and J by 6 bases, with 24 bases between. The germline CDR1 and CDR2 sequences are SGHTA and FQGNSA. DNA of the CDR3: TGTGCCAGCAGCTCCAGATCTCCCCGATGGGGTACCTCTGAAGCTTTCTTT. It translates to CASSSRSPRWGTSEAFF.